These 28 T cell receptor beta chains originate from one sample sequenced in a study of chemoradiotherapy in HPV16-positive cancers. Assay used: immunoSEQ multiplex PCR; TCRdb lists only in-frame clones, some missing. The sample shows some 5,000 clones, roughly 89% of them seen only once. The sequencing used tumor tissue, collected from a patient who underwent chemoradiotherapy. The receptor source for this set is a human donor with HPV-associated anogenital cancer.

This chain links TRBV13 with TRBJ1-2; 10 bases fit TRBD1. The V segment lost 5 bases and the J segment 6 bases; nucleotides outside the gene matches: 3. Germline CDR1 and CDR2: PRHDT and FYEKMQ (reference sequence). The CDR3 contains 13 residues. CDR3 in amino acids: CASSRDRGHGYTF. In DNA, the CDR3 is TGTGCCAGCAGCCGGGACAGGGGACATGGCTACACCTTC.

J is TRBJ1-1 and V is TRBV27; D gene uncertain. CDR1 MNHEY and CDR2 SMNVEV come from the germline V gene (reference sequence). The V end was cut by 1 base, the J end by 8 bases, with 20 bases between. The CDR3 has 16 amino acids. The CDR3 is CASSLLDPRISPEAFF. For the CDR3, the DNA is TGTGCCAGCAGTTTATTAGACCCGAGGATATCTCCGGAAGCTTTCTTT.

This sequence joins TRBV7-9 and TRBJ1-2; no reliable D call. Germline values: CDR1 SEHNR, CDR2 FQNEAQ (reference sequence). The CDR3 is 14 amino acids. V lost 7 bases and J 3 bases, leaving 15 bases between the germline ends. The DNA of the CDR3 is TGTGCCAGCATTGGCGCTAAGGGTGACTATGGCTACACCTTC. The encoded protein is CASIGAKGDYGYTF.

The chain joins TRBV11-2 to TRBJ2-7, with D possibly TRBD2 on 5 matching bases. Germline V lookup: CDR1 SGHAT, CDR2 FQNNGV. CDR3 length: 13 residues. The ends were cut back, 5 bases at V and 3 bases at J, with 11 bases in the middle. DNA for the CDR3: TGTGCCAGCAGCCTCAAGGGAGTCTACGAGCAGTACTTC. It specifies CASSLKGVYEQYF.

The chain uses TRBV7-9 and TRBJ2-5; 10 bases agree with TRBD2. Germline V CDR1 and CDR2: SEHNR, FQNEAQ (reference sequence). CDR3 length equals 15 residues. V dropped 5 bases and J dropped 3; count of bases not matched to a gene: 6. Here the CDR3 reads CASSDSGGSEETQYF. The CDR3 DNA reads as TGTGCCAGCAGCGATAGCGGGGGGTCCGAAGAGACCCAGTACTTC.

V gene TRBV18 combines with J gene TRBJ1-4; D is perhaps TRBD1 (5 bases). The germline V gene encodes CDR1 KGHSH and CDR2 LQKENI. V was cut by 3 bases and J by 3 bases, with 11 bases left in between. The CDR3 runs to 15 residues. CDR3 coding DNA: TGTGCCAGCTCACCTGTGGACACCTCTAATGAAAAACTGTTTTTT. It is translated as CASSPVDTSNEKLFF.

CDR3 bases: TGTGCCAGCAGCCGTCTAGCGGGGAGCACCGGGGAGCTGTTTTTT. It yields the protein CASSRLAGSTGELFF. This rearrangement joins TRBV6-5 to TRBJ2-2; 9 bases match TRBD2. CDR3 length: 15 residues. Germline lookup yields CDR1 MNHEY and CDR2 SVGAGI. V was clipped by 6 bases and J by 4 bases; unmatched bases: 6.

The chain employs TRBV20-1 and TRBJ2-1; no firm D call. Germline-derived CDR1 and CDR2 are DFQATT and SNEGSKA (reference sequence). The CDR3 is 10 amino acids. V lost 1 base and J 9 bases, leaving 4 bases between the germline ends. The CDR3 DNA is TGCAGTGCTAGAGGGGTTGAGCAGTTCTTC. Encoded protein: CSARGVEQFF.

The rearrangement uses TRBV7-8 and TRBJ2-7; the match to TRBD1 covers 10 bases. Germline V gene sequence: CDR1 SGHVS, CDR2 FQNEAQ. This CDR3 region has 15 residues. J lost 4 bases, V lost 6 bases, and 9 bases had no gene match. The CDR3 loop reads CASSPLRDRGYEQYF. The DNA for the CDR3 is TGTGCCAGCAGTCCTCTCCGGGACAGGGGATACGAGCAGTACTTC.

Only a few counts were recorded for this clone. The chain is built from TRBV7-6 and TRBJ2-3, with a weak D call TRBD2 (5 bases). Deletions cut 6 bases from V and 7 bases from J, with 14 bases between. The CDR3 contains 13 residues. Looked up from germline, CDR1 is SGHVS and CDR2 is FNYEAQ. The CDR3 loop reads CASSSAFGNTQYF. The CDR3 DNA is TGTGCCAGCAGTTCCGCGTTCGGGAATACGCAGTATTTT.

This clone turned up a few times. This sequence joins TRBV10-3 and TRBJ1-1; D is perhaps TRBD1 (6 bases). Between the trimmed V and J ends, which lost 6 bases and 6 bases, there was a span of 23 bases. This CDR3 is 16 amino acids long. CDR1 is ENHRY and CDR2 is SYGVKD in the germline V gene. This CDR3 is CAIRGIVGGASPEAFF. In DNA, the CDR3 is TGTGCCATCAGGGGAATTGTTGGGGGGGCTTCCCCTGAAGCTTTCTTT.

The chain has TRBV6-1 and TRBJ2-3; D unclear. The CDR3 runs 14 residues. V lost 7 bases to trimming and J lost 0 bases, with 11 bases between them. Germline V gives CDR1 MNHNS, CDR2 SASEGT. CDR3 sequence reads: CASKVAESTDTQYF. The CDR3 DNA sequence: TGTGCCAGCAAGGTGGCAGAAAGCACAGATACGCAGTATTTT.

The rearrangement uses TRBV7-8 and TRBJ1-2; no firm D call. Per the germline V gene, CDR1 is SGHVS and CDR2 is FQNEAQ. V lost 3 bases, J lost 8 bases, and 10 bases lay in between. The CDR3 has 12 residues. The CDR3 DNA reads as TGTGCCAGCAGCTTTTCGGGTAAAGGCTACACCTTC. Protein product: CASSFSGKGYTF.

The chain uses TRBV7-6 and TRBJ2-7; 7 bases are a match to TRBD2. Germline V gene sequence: CDR1 SGHVS, CDR2 FNYEAQ. The CDR3 contains 13 residues. V shed 1 base and J 3 bases; nucleotides not matched to a gene: 0. The CDR3 DNA reads as TGTGCCAGCAGCTTAGGGGGGGGCTACGAGCAGTACTTC. Residues: CASSLGGGYEQYF.

The V and J genes are TRBV10-3 and TRBJ1-2, with no clear D. CDR1 and CDR2 (germline): ENHRY, SYGVKD. Trimming pared 0 bases from V and 4 bases from J, leaving 3 bases between. CDR3 length equals 12 residues. CDR3 coding DNA: TGTGCCATCAGTGAGTCAACCTATGGCTACACCTTC. It specifies CAISESTYGYTF.

This chain connects TRBV6-6 to TRBJ2-7; D might be TRBD1 (5 bases). The CDR3 runs to 13 residues. Germline CDR1 is MNHNY and CDR2 is SVGAGI (reference sequence). Trimming removed 0 bases from V and 6 bases from J, with 9 bases in between. For the CDR3, the DNA is TGTGCCAGCAGTTACTCAAGGGGAACCGAGCAGTACTTC. It specifies CASSYSRGTEQYF.

V is TRBV7-2 and J is TRBJ2-5; D is unclear. Trimming pared 0 bases from V and 13 bases from J, leaving 12 bases between. CDR1 is SGHTA and CDR2 is FQGNSA in the germline V gene. This CDR3 has 12 amino acids. The DNA for the CDR3 is TGTGCCAGCAGCTTAGCTAAGCCTAACCCGTACTTC. Its protein is CASSLAKPNPYF.

This rearrangement joins TRBV21-1 to TRBJ2-7; the table's D gene call, TRBD2, was not cross checked with the DNA. TRBV21-1 is a pseudogene. This CDR3 has 20 amino acids. The CDR3 coding sequence is TGTGCCAGCAGCAAAGGGACCGAGCCCCTGAGCGGGGGGGCCTTCTACGAGCAGTACTTC. Translated, it gives CASSKGTEPLSGGAFYEQYF.

The V and J genes are TRBV7-9 and TRBJ1-1, with D perhaps TRBD1 (5 bases). CDR1 and CDR2 from the germline V gene are SEHNR and FQNEAQ (reference sequence). The CDR3 contains 12 residues. V lost 8 bases and J 5 bases, leaving 12 bases between the germline ends. CDR3 loop: CASEGLGTEAFF. In DNA form, the CDR3 reads TGTGCCAGCGAGGGGCTGGGGACTGAAGCTTTCTTT.

The genes are TRBV7-6 and TRBJ2-5; 7 nucleotides align to TRBD2. There are 16 residues in the CDR3. Germline V gene lookup returns CDR1 SGHVS and CDR2 FNYEAQ. The J segment lost 2 bases and the V segment lost 2 bases, leaving 8 bases of the junction unmatched. The CDR3 nucleotides are TGTGCCAGCAGCTTATTTGAGCTAGCGGATCAAGAGACCCAGTACTTC. It specifies CASSLFELADQETQYF.

This clone has just a few counts. J is TRBJ1-1 and V is TRBV6-5; the D is unclear. Germline lookup yields CDR1 MNHEY and CDR2 SVGAGI. The CDR3 extends over 11 amino acids. Trimming cost V 5 bases and J 7 bases, with 8 bases left between them. The CDR3 region is CASSDKYEAFF. As DNA, the CDR3 is TGTGCCAGCAGTGACAAGTATGAAGCTTTCTTT.

This clone was seen a few times. The chain carries TRBV5-1 and TRBJ1-1; D unclear. V lost 0 bases and J lost 3, with 18 bases in between. This CDR3 contains 17 residues. The germline CDR1 and CDR2 sequences are SGHRS and YFSETQ. The CDR3 DNA reads TGCGCCAGCAGCTTGGCCTTGAGCCGACCTGGAGACACTGAAGCTTTCTTT. Translation gives CASSLALSRPGDTEAFF.

J is TRBJ2-7 and V is TRBV7-2; 11 positions agree with TRBD1. The germline CDR1 and CDR2 sequences are SGHTA and FQGNSA. The CDR3 contains 14 residues. V was clipped by 3 bases and J by 2 bases; unmatched bases: 0. The DNA for the CDR3 is TGTGCCAGCAGCTTGGGACAGGGGGCCTACGAGCAGTACTTC. This gives the protein CASSLGQGAYEQYF.

The chain is built from TRBV7-6 and TRBJ1-5; D unresolved. The ends were cut back, 1 base at V and 2 bases at J, with 6 bases in the middle. The CDR3 runs to 14 residues. Per germline, CDR1 SGHVS and CDR2 FNYEAQ. This CDR3 reads CASSLDEGNQPQHF. The CDR3 region has the DNA TGTGCCAGCAGCTTAGACGAGGGCAATCAGCCCCAGCATTTT.

J is TRBJ2-1 and V is TRBV10-2; 9 nucleotides agree with TRBD2. V shed 2 bases, J shed 0 bases, and the junction held 8 bases outside the gene matches. The CDR3 is made up of 18 amino acids. Germline assignment: CDR1 WSHSY and CDR2 SAAADI. CDR3 loop: CASSEPRAGGPSYNEQFF. In nucleotides, the CDR3 is TGCGCCAGCAGTGAGCCGCGGGCGGGAGGGCCCTCCTACAATGAGCAGTTCTTC.

This clone has only one observation. V gene TRBV9 combines with J gene TRBJ2-3, with TRBD2 identical over 8 bases. Trimming at V came to 1 base and at J to 4 bases, leaving 11 bases not matched to a gene. The CDR3 has 17 amino acids. CDR1 SGDLS and CDR2 YYNGEE come from the germline V gene. The CDR3 here is CASSVMFSGTIPDTQYF. CDR3 DNA: TGTGCCAGCAGCGTAATGTTTAGCGGGACCATCCCAGATACGCAGTATTTT.

This clone was recorded once. J is TRBJ2-2 and V is TRBV4-3; 9 positions agree with TRBD2. In germline, CDR1 is LGHNA, CDR2 YSLEER. This CDR3 spans 17 amino acids. J lost 1 base, V lost 0 bases, and 3 bases had no gene match. The CDR3 coding sequence is TGCGCCAGCAGCCAAGACGCGGGGGGGCTGAACACCGGGGAGCTGTTTTTT. As protein: CASSQDAGGLNTGELFF.

As to this clone: Its ends do not fully match the called genes, so a read error is possible. V is TRBV7-9 and J is TRBJ1-4; 9 bases align to TRBD1. Germline lookup yields CDR1 SEHNR and CDR2 FQNEAQ (reference sequence). The CDR3 totals 13 residues. The chain's CDR3 is CASSLSLGQGVIF. The CDR3 DNA reads as TGTGCCAGCAGCTTAAGTCTGGGACAGGGAGTAATTTTT.